This TCR beta chain was identified in a study of shared clonotypes between healthy human individuals. Measured with immunoSEQ multiplex PCR; TCRdb has only the in-frame clones, and not every one. Of some 500,000 clones in the sample, 95% to 97% are singletons; the top ten hold 0.05% to 0.07%. Donation came from healthy HIV-negative adults that had no recent acute infections or vaccinations. Whole-study results and caveats: Generation probability values for non-shared clonotypes were lower than those for clonotypes shared by all four donors. For naive CD4 cells, approximately 5% of clonotypes were shared across a handful of donors.

J gave up 6 bases and V 7 bases, and 14 bases lay outside the gene matches. Germline CDR1 and CDR2: SGHTA and FQGNSA. The CDR3 has 16 residues. Note on this clone: Its cognate antigen is unknown.

This clonotype originated in a woman in her 30s in good health. Sample: naive CD4+ T cells sorted from blood. Described subset: CD45RA+ positively selected. V gene TRBV7-2 combines with J gene TRBJ2-5; 10 nucleotides agree with TRBD2. This CDR3 reads CASTQRGSGRGKTQYF. In DNA, the CDR3 is TGTGCCAGCACTCAACGGGGAAGCGGGAGGGGAAAGACCCAGTACTTC.